This T cell receptor beta chain was recovered during a study of control samples from healthy donors and cancer patients (dated by TCRdb to about 2020). The CDR3 starts with the cysteine, ends with the phenylalanine, and has 15 residues. The CDR3 DNA has 45 bases and is translated from base 1. V trim: 2 bases; J trim: 6 bases; unmatched bases: 5. The germline V gene yields SGHRS for CDR1 and YFSETQ for CDR2. Library generation was performed with the immunoSEQ multiplex PCR assay. Drawn from immuneACCESS, this table holds only the in-frame rearrangements with V and J called that TCRdb kept. Clones are partly lost; checked studies trace under half to an unresolved V gene and leave the rest unexplained. This sample comprises roughly 220,000 clones, just under 95% of them detected only once. Together, the top ten hold approximately 1.5% of the sample. Details on this clone: The specificity of this receptor is unknown. Within one base of it there is no much larger clone, and no base qualities were kept.

Sequencing used blood. This clonotype originated in a man aged 50-60 years in good health. This chain joins TRBV5-1 to TRBJ1-6; 7 middle bases align to TRBD1. The CDR3 sequence is CASSLGTDTNSPLHF. The sequenced DNA is TGCGCCAGCAGCTTAGGGACAGACACTAATTCACCCCTCCACTTT.